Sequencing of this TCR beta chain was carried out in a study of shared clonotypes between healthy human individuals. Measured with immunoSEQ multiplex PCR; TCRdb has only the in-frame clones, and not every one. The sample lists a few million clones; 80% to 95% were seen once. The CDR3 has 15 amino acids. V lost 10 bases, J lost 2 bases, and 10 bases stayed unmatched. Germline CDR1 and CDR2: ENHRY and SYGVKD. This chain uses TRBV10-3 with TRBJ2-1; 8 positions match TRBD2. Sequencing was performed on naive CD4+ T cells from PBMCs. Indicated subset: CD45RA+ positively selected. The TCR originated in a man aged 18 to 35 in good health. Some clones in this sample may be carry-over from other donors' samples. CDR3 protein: CATRALAGPYNEQFF. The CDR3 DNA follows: TGTGCCACCCGGGCTCTAGCGGGTCCCTACAATGAGCAGTTCTTC.